Presented here are 25 T cell receptor beta chains from one specimen sequenced in a study of Ad26.COV2.S vaccination and SARS-CoV-2 variants. Method: immunoSEQ multiplex PCR; TCRdb's copy keeps in-frame clones and lacks some. The sample lists tens of thousands of clones; 75% to 85% were seen once. Material: peripheral blood, obtained after recovery from COVID-19. The receptors originated from a human donor who had recovered from COVID-19.

The chain's CDR3 is CASSLHSTATEAFF. CDR3 coding DNA: TGCGCCAGCAGCTTACACTCGACAGCCACTGAAGCTTTCTTT. The gene calls are TRBV5-1 and TRBJ1-1, with TRBD1 as a possible D gene (5 bases). The V gene's germline CDR1 is SGHRS and CDR2 YFSETQ. Deletions cut 2 bases from V and 4 bases from J, with 12 bases between. The CDR3 totals 14 residues.

This clone was seen just once. V is TRBV10-2 and J is TRBJ2-2, with TRBD2 identical over 7 bases. This CDR3 is 15 amino acids long. CDR1 and CDR2 (germline): WSHSY, SAAADI. V was pared by 10 bases and J by 6 bases, with 14 bases of the junction left unmatched. The CDR3 loop is CATPSQGGEAGELFF. As DNA, the CDR3 is TGCGCCACCCCCTCCCAGGGAGGGGAAGCCGGGGAGCTGTTTTTT.

The V gene is TRBV28, the J gene TRBJ2-5; 13 bases fit TRBD2. V lost 3 bases and J lost 5; bases outside the gene matches: 9. The CDR3 runs 17 residues. Germline values: CDR1 MDHEN, CDR2 SYDVKM. The CDR3 sequence is CASSFLGLAGRGETQYF. DNA of the CDR3: TGTGCCAGCAGTTTCCTGGGACTAGCGGGAAGGGGGGAGACCCAGTACTTC.

The V and J genes are TRBV29-1 and TRBJ2-4; D possibly matches TRBD1 or TRBD2 (6 bases each). CDR1 SQVTM and CDR2 ANQGSEA come from the germline V gene. The V end was cut by 2 bases, the J end by 6 bases, with 11 bases between. The CDR3 covers 13 residues. CDR3 in amino acids: CSVEFGGPNIQYF. CDR3 DNA sequence: TGCAGCGTTGAATTCGGGGGCCCAAACATTCAGTACTTC.

The rearrangement joins TRBV6-1 to TRBJ2-7; TRBD1 is a possible D gene (5 bases). Per the germline V gene, CDR1 is MNHNS and CDR2 is SASEGT. The CDR3 spans 14 residues. V was clipped by 4 bases and J by 3 bases, with 13 bases between them. The CDR3 DNA reads as TGTGCCAGCAGTGCAGCCTACGACAGCTACGAGCAGTACGTC. The encoded protein is CASSAAYDSYEQYV.

This clone was counted a single time. The J gene is TRBJ2-2, the V gene TRBV5-6, with 9 bases aligning to TRBD1. CDR3 length equals 14 residues. The junction had 2 bases not matched to a gene; V was cut back by 7 bases and J by 1 base. Germline V gives CDR1 SGHDT, CDR2 YYEEEE. The CDR3 region is CASGTGLNTGELFF. The CDR3 DNA reads TGTGCCAGCGGGACAGGGCTGAACACCGGGGAGCTGTTTTTT.

This chain links TRBV24-1 with TRBJ2-1, with D perhaps matching TRBD2 (5 bases). CDR1 is KGHDR, CDR2 SFDVKD, per germline. Trimming shortened V by 3 bases and J by 0 bases, and 11 bases separated the two germline ends. This CDR3 has 16 residues. The CDR3 sequence is CATSDTDSSSYNEQFF. The DNA for the CDR3 is TGTGCCACCAGTGATACGGACTCCAGCTCCTACAATGAGCAGTTCTTC.

This clone was detected once. The gene calls are TRBV10-3 and TRBJ1-1; 10 nucleotides match TRBD1. Germline-derived CDR1 and CDR2 are ENHRY and SYGVKD. V was clipped by 6 bases and J by 3 bases; unmatched bases: 4. The CDR3 consists of 14 residues. The CDR3 coding sequence is TGTGCCATCAGCACAGGACAGGGGGACACTGAAGCTTTCTTT. Amino acids: CAISTGQGDTEAFF.

CDR3 coding DNA: TGTGCCAGCAGCTTAGTCGGGTCTATGAACACCATATATTTT. It encodes CASSLVGSMNTIYF. V gene TRBV7-9 combines with J gene TRBJ1-3; the D is unclear. Germline CDR1 and CDR2: SEHNR and FQNEAQ (reference sequence). V lost 1 base to trimming and J lost 7 bases, with 11 bases between them. The CDR3 sequence is 14 residues long.

The chain carries TRBV7-7 and TRBJ2-2, with a weak D call TRBD1 (6 bases). Trimming left V 6 bases short and J 0 bases short, with 8 bases between. The germline V gene encodes CDR1 SSHAT and CDR2 FNYEAQ (reference sequence). The CDR3 loop spans 14 amino acids. The CDR3 region is CASRGTPNTGELFF. The DNA of the CDR3 is TGTGCCAGCAGAGGGACACCGAACACCGGGGAGCTGTTTTTT.

The CDR3 DNA is TGCGCCAGCAGCCACACTCCCGGAGTCCCCACTTCACTTCCCGGAAACACCATATATTTT. It encodes CASSHTPGVPTSLPGNTIYF. The V and J genes are TRBV4-1 and TRBJ1-3, with no clear D. The CDR3 is 20 residues long. Germline values: CDR1 MGHRA, CDR2 YSYEKL. The ends were cut back, 3 bases at V and 4 bases at J, with 28 bases in the middle.

The V gene is TRBV19, the J gene TRBJ2-3; tentative D call: TRBD1 (6 bases). The CDR3 covers 15 residues. V was shortened by 2 bases and J by 0 bases, with 9 bases between the two germline ends. CDR1 is LNHDA and CDR2 is SQIVND in the germline V gene (reference sequence). CDR3 nucleotides: TGTGCCAGTAGTATAACAGGGTTTAGCACAGATACGCAGTATTTT. Encoded protein: CASSITGFSTDTQYF.

This clone has only one observation. The rearrangement uses TRBV7-3 and TRBJ2-1, with D uncertain. Trimming removed 4 bases at V and 7 bases at J, with 5 bases between. The CDR3 consists of 11 residues. The germline CDR1 and CDR2 sequences are SGHTA and FQGTGA. The CDR3: CASSYGNEQFF. The CDR3 DNA is TGTGCCAGCAGCTATGGAAATGAGCAGTTCTTC.

The genes are TRBV30 and TRBJ2-3; D is unresolved. V gave up 0 bases and J gave up 2 bases, with 15 bases separating them. Germline V gives CDR1 GTSNPN, CDR2 SVGIG (reference sequence). The CDR3 sequence is 16 residues long. The CDR3 is CAWSVSVAELTDTQYF. For the CDR3, the DNA is TGTGCCTGGAGTGTCTCCGTGGCAGAACTCACAGATACGCAGTATTTT.

The genes are TRBV12-3 or TRBV12-4 and TRBJ2-7; D gene unclear. V lost 3 bases and J lost 4, with 4 bases in between. This CDR3 is 11 amino acids long. The CDR3 coding sequence is TGTGCCAGCAGTTTGGGATACGAGCAGTACGTC. The encoded protein is CASSLGYEQYV.

V gene TRBV4-1 combines with J gene TRBJ2-3; D is possibly TRBD2 (6 bases). Trimming took off 1 base at V and 2 bases at J, with 13 bases between the two ends. The germline V gene has CDR1 MGHRA and CDR2 YSYEKL. The CDR3 consists of 16 residues. The CDR3 loop is CASSQGQAGYTDTQYF. In DNA form, the CDR3 reads TGCGCCAGCAGCCAAGGTCAGGCGGGATACACAGATACGCAGTATTTT.

The chain couples TRBV27 to TRBJ2-4, with TRBD2 matching over 15 bases. Germline values: CDR1 MNHEY, CDR2 SMNVEV (reference sequence). The CDR3 covers 21 residues. The V segment lost 6 bases and the J segment 1 base; nucleotides outside the gene matches: 16. DNA of the CDR3: TGTGCCAGCAGCCCCCCTTGGTCAGGACTAGCGGGAGGGTCGGCCAAAAACATTCAGTACTTC. Its translation is CASSPPWSGLAGGSAKNIQYF.

The rearrangement uses TRBV25-1 and TRBJ1-1; no firm D call. Trimming removed 5 bases from V and 0 bases from J, with 13 bases in between. From germline, CDR1 is MGHDK and CDR2 SYGVNS. This CDR3 is built from 15 residues. The CDR3 coding sequence is TGTGCCAGCAGTACTCTTACAGTAATGAACACTGAAGCTTTCTTT. The encoded protein is CASSTLTVMNTEAFF.

The chain joins TRBV2 to TRBJ2-7; TRBD1 aligns across 8 bases. Looked up from germline, CDR1 is SNHLY and CDR2 is FYNNEI. J lost 5 bases, V lost 5 bases, and 8 bases had no gene match. This CDR3 comprises 14 residues. The DNA of the CDR3 is TGTGCCAGCAGTCTAGGACAGGGAAGGGACGAGCAGTACGTC. Its protein product is CASSLGQGRDEQYV.

This chain's CDR3 is CASSLRQGIRDTQYF. CDR3 bases: TGCGCCAGCAGCCTACGACAGGGGATACGAGATACGCAGTATTTT. The chain combines TRBV5-1 with TRBJ2-3, with TRBD1 identical over 8 bases. Germline CDR1 reads SGHRS; CDR2 reads YFSETQ. J lost 5 bases, V lost 4 bases, and 9 bases had no gene match. This CDR3 is 15 amino acids long.

The J gene is TRBJ1-5, the V gene TRBV6-6, with TRBD1 identical over 8 bases. V was pared by 8 bases and J by 4 bases, with 7 bases of the junction left unmatched. CDR1 MNHNY and CDR2 SVGAGI come from the germline V gene (reference sequence). The CDR3 is made up of 14 amino acids. The CDR3 loop is CASGDRGTNQPQHF. DNA for the CDR3: TGTGCCAGCGGAGACAGGGGTACGAATCAGCCCCAGCATTTT.

The chain has TRBV27 and TRBJ1-1; D unclear. V was pared by 3 bases and J by 1 base, with 12 bases between. Per germline, CDR1 MNHEY and CDR2 SMNVEV (reference sequence). This CDR3 has 15 amino acids. DNA of the CDR3: TGTGCCAGCAGTTTTGACGGAAGAGCGAACACTGAAGCTTTCTTT. Protein product: CASSFDGRANTEAFF.

The chain combines TRBV18 with TRBJ2-7, with D perhaps matching TRBD1 (5 bases). CDR1 KGHSH and CDR2 LQKENI come from the germline V gene. Trimming cost V 3 bases and J 3 bases, with 12 bases left between them. The CDR3 sequence is 14 residues long. CDR3 coding DNA: TGTGCCAGCTCACCGTCAGGGTCTAACTACGAGCAGTACTTC. As protein: CASSPSGSNYEQYF.

This rearrangement joins TRBV12-3 or TRBV12-4 to TRBJ1-1; D gene uncertain. V was shortened by 6 bases and J by 1 base, with 9 bases between the two germline ends. This CDR3 spans 13 amino acids. DNA for the CDR3: TGTGCCAGCAGCCCTTACAAGAACACTGAAGCTTTCTTT. This gives the protein CASSPYKNTEAFF.

The CDR3 here is CAISPSGNTIYF. Here the CDR3 DNA reads TGTGCCATCAGCCCATCTGGAAACACCATATATTTT. The chain couples TRBV10-3 to TRBJ1-3; D is ambiguous. CDR1 and CDR2 from the germline V gene are ENHRY and SYGVKD. The germline V and J ends were trimmed by 6 bases and 1 base, with 4 bases remaining between them. The CDR3 is 12 amino acids.